The TCR beta chain described here comes from a study of T cell responses to AZD1222 COVID-19 vaccine. The study, taken as a whole, reports: The span of vaccine-associated CD4 TCRs extended across spike, with dominance at 160-218 and 743-854.

In its sample, this clone was seen once. As yet, its antigen is unknown. The protocol was immunoSEQ multiplex PCR, while the TCRdb copy is restricted to in-frame clones and leaves out a portion. The table lists 90,000 to 130,000 clones, about 90% of them singletons. The germline V gene has CDR1 MDHEN and CDR2 SYDVKM. V shed 4 bases and J 0 bases; nucleotides not matched to a gene: 2. CDR3 size: 15 residues. The sample in question was peripheral blood, obtained on day 0 of AZD1222 vaccination. The rearrangement uses TRBV28 and TRBJ1-3; 8 bases are a match to TRBD1. The receptor was derived from an adult in good health. CDR3 amino acids: CASSSTGGSGNTIYF. The CDR3 nucleotides read TGTGCCAGCAGTTCCACAGGGGGCTCTGGAAACACCATATATTTT.